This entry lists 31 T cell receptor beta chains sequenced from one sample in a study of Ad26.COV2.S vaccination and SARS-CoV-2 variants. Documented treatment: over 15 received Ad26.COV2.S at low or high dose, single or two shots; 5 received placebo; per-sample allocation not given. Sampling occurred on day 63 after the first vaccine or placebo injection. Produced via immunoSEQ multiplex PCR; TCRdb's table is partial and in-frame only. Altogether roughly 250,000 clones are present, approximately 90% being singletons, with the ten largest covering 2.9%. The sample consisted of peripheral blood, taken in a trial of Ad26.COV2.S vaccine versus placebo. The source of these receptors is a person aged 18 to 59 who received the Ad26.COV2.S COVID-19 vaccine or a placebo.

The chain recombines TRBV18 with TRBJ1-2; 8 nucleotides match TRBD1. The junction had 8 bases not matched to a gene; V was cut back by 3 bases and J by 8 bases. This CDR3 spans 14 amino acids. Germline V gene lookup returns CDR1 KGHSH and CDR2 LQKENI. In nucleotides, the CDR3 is TGTGCCAGCTCACCGACAGGGGATGTTCGAGGCTACACCTTC. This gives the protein CASSPTGDVRGYTF.

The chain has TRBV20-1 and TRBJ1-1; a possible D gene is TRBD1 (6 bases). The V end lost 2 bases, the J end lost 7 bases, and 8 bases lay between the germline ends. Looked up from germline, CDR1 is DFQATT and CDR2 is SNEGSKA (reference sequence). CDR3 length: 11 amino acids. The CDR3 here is CSARTTGEAFF. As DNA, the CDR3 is TGCAGTGCTAGAACGACAGGTGAAGCTTTCTTT.

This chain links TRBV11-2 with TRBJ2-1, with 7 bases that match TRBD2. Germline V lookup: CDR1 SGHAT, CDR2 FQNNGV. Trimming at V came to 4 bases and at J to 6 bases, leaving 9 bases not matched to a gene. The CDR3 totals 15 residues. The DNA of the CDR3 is TGTGCCAGCAGCTCGAGACTAGCCCAAGGCAATGAGCAGTTCTTC. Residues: CASSSRLAQGNEQFF.

In DNA, the CDR3 is TGCGCCAGCAGCAGGGGCAGGACCACAGATACGCAGTATTTT. Encoded protein: CASSRGRTTDTQYF. The V call is TRBV5-1, the J call TRBJ2-3; weak D call: TRBD1 (5 bases). The CDR3 contains 14 residues. Trimming took 4 bases from V and 2 from J, leaving 11 bases between them. Germline CDR1 and CDR2: SGHRS and YFSETQ.

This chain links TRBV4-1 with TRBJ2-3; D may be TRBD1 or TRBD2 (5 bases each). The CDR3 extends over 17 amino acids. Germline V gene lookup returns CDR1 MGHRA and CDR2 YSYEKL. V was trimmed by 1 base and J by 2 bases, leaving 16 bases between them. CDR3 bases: TGCGCCAGCAGCCAAGTGGGGACCTCAAGGGCCACAGATACGCAGTATTTT. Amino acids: CASSQVGTSRATDTQYF.

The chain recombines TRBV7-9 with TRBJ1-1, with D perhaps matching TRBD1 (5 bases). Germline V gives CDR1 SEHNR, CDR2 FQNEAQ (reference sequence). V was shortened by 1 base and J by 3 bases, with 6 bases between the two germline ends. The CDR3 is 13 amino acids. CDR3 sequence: CASSLGGDTEAFF. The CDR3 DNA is TGTGCCAGCAGCTTAGGGGGGGACACTGAAGCTTTCTTT.

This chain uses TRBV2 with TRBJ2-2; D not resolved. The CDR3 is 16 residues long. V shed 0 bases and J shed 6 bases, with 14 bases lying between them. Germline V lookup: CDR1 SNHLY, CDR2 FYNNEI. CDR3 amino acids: CASSEAPLIVSGELFF. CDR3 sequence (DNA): TGTGCCAGCAGTGAAGCGCCTTTAATTGTCTCCGGGGAGCTGTTTTTT.

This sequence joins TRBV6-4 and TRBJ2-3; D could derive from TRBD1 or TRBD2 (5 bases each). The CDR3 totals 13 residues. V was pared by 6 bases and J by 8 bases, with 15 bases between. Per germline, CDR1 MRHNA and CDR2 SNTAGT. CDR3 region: CASSEGPLVTQYF. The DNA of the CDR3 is TGTGCCAGCAGCGAGGGACCTTTAGTTACGCAGTATTTT.

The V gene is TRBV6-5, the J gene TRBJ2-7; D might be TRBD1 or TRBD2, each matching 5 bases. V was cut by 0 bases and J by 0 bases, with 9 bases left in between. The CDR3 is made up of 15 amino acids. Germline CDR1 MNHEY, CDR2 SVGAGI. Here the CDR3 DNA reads TGTGCCAGCAGTTACTCGAGTGGGGGCTCCTACGAGCAGTACTTC. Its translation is CASSYSSGGSYEQYF.

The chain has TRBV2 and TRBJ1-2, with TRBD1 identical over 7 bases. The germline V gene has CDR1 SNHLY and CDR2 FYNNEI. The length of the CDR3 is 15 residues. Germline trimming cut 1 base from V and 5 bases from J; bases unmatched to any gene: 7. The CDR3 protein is CASSEGGRGKYGYTF. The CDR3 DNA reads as TGTGCCAGCAGTGAAGGTGGCAGGGGGAAATATGGCTACACCTTC.

The CDR3 DNA follows: TGTGCCTGGGGCCCCCGACTAGCGGGAGGGTTCAATGAGCAGTTCTTC. This sequence encodes CAWGPRLAGGFNEQFF. This chain connects TRBV30 to TRBJ2-1; 14 bases align to TRBD2. Germline V lookup: CDR1 GTSNPN, CDR2 SVGIG (reference sequence). J gave up 6 bases and V 5 bases, and 9 bases lay outside the gene matches. CDR3 length: 16 amino acids.

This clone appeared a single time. The CDR3 nucleotides are TGTGCCAGCATCCAGGGCACAGATACGCAGTATTTT. This codes for CASIQGTDTQYF. The gene calls are TRBV21-1 and TRBJ2-3; the table's D gene call, TRBD1, was not cross checked with the DNA. TRBV21-1 corresponds to a pseudogene. This CDR3 spans 12 amino acids.

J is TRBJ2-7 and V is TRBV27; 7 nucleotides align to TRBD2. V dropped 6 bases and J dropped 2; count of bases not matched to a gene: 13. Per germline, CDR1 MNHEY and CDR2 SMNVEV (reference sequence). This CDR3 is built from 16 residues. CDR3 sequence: CASRGGATRQTYEQYF. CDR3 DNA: TGTGCCAGCAGGGGAGGGGCAACAAGGCAGACCTACGAGCAGTACTTC.

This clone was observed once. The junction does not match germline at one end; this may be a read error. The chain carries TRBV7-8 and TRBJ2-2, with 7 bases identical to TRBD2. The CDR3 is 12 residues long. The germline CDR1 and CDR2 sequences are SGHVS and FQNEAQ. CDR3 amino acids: CASSHAGERALF. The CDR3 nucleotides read TGTGCCAGCAGCCACGCGGGGGAGCGGGCTCTTTTT.

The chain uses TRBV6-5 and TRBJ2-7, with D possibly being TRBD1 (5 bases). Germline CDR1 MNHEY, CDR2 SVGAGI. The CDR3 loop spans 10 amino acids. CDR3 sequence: CEVGHYEQYV. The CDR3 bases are TGTGAAGTGGGGCACTACGAGCAGTACGTC.

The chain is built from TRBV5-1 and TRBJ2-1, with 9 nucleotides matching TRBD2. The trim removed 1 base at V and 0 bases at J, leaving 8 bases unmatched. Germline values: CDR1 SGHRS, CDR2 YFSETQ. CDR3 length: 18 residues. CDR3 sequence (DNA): TGCGCCAGCAGCTTGTCCCAGACTAGCGGAGTCTCCTACAATGAGCAGTTCTTC. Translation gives CASSLSQTSGVSYNEQFF.

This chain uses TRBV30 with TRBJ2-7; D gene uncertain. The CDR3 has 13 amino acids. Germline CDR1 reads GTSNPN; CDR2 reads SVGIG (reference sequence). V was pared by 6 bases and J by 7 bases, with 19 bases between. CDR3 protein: CACRGAPLFEQYF. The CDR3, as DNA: TGTGCCTGTCGTGGCGCGCCTCTCTTTGAGCAGTACTTC. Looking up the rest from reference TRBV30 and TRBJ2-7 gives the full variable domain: SQTIHQWPATLVQPVGSPLSLECTVEGTSNPNLYWYRQAAGRGLQLLFYSVGIGQISSEVPQNLSASRPQDRQFILSSKKLLLSDSGFYLCACRGAPLFEQYFGPGTRLTVT.

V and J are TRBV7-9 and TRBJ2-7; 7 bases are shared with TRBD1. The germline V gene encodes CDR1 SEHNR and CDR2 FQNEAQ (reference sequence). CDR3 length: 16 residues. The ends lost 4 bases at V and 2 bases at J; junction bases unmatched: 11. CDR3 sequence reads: CASSSPTGKVTYEQYV. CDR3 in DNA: TGTGCCAGCAGCTCGCCGACAGGGAAAGTGACCTACGAGCAGTACGTC.

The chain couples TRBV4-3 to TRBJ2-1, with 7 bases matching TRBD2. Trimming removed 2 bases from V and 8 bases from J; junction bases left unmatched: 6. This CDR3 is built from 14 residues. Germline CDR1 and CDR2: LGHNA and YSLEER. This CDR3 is CASSQYGGGYEQFF. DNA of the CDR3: TGCGCCAGCAGCCAATATGGCGGGGGTTATGAGCAGTTCTTC.

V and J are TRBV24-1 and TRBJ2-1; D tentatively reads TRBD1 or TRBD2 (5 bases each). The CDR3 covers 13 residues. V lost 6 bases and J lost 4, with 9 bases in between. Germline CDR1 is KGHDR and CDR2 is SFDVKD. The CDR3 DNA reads TGTGCCACCAGTAACAGGAGGTACAATGAGCAGTTCTTC. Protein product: CATSNRRYNEQFF.

CDR3 region: CASSLWDRYYGYTF. The DNA for the CDR3 is TGTGCCAGTAGTTTATGGGACAGGTACTATGGCTACACCTTC. The chain has TRBV19 and TRBJ1-2, with TRBD1 matching over 8 bases. After removal of 5 bases from V and 3 bases from J, the junction contained 5 bases not matched to a gene. CDR3 length: 14 residues. Germline V gene sequence: CDR1 LNHDA, CDR2 SQIVND (reference sequence).

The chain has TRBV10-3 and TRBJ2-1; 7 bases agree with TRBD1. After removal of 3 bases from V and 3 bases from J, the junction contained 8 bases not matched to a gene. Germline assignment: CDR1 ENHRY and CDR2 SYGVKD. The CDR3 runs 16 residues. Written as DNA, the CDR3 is TGTGCCATCAGTGAAAACCTAGGGGGCCTCTACAATGAGCAGTTCTTC. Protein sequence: CAISENLGGLYNEQFF.

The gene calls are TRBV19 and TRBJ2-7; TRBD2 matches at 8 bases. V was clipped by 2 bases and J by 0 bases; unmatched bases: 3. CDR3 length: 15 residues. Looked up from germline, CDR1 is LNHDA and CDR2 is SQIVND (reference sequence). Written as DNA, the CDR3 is TGTGCCAGTAGTATAAGCGGGGGCAGCTCCTACGAGCAGTACTTC. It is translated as CASSISGGSSYEQYF.

CDR3 protein: CASSKTLGAGDRYGYTF. In DNA form, the CDR3 reads TGTGCCAGTAGTAAAACACTTGGGGCAGGCGACCGCTATGGCTACACCTTC. The chain is built from TRBV19 and TRBJ1-2; perhaps TRBD1 as D (5 bases). Germline V CDR1 and CDR2: LNHDA, SQIVND (reference sequence). The CDR3 extends over 17 amino acids. The V and J ends lost 4 bases and 4 bases respectively, with 22 bases between them.

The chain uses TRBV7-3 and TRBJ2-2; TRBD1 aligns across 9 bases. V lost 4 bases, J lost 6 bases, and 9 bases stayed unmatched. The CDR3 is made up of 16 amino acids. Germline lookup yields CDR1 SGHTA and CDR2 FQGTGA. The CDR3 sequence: CASSSQPGQGAGELFF. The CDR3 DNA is TGTGCCAGCAGCTCGCAGCCGGGACAGGGTGCCGGGGAGCTGTTTTTT.

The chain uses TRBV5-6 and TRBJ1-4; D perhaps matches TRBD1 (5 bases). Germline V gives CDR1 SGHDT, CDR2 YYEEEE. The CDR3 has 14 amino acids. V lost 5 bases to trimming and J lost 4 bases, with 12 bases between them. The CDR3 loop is CASSPGTLNEKLFF. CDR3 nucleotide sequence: TGTGCCAGCAGTCCCGGGACCCTTAATGAAAAACTGTTTTTT.

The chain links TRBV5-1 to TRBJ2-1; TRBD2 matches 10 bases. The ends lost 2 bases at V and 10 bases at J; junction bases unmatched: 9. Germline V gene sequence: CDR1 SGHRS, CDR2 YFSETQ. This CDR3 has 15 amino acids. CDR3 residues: CASSFSSGSFNEQFF. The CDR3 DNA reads TGCGCCAGCAGCTTTTCTAGCGGGAGTTTTAACGAGCAGTTCTTC.

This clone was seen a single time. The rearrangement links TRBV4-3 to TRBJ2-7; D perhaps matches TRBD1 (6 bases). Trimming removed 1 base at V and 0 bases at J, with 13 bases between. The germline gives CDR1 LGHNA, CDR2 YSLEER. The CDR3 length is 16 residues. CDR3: CASSQASQGGSYEQYF. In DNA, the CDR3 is TGCGCCAGCAGCCAAGCTTCACAAGGGGGCTCCTACGAGCAGTACTTC.

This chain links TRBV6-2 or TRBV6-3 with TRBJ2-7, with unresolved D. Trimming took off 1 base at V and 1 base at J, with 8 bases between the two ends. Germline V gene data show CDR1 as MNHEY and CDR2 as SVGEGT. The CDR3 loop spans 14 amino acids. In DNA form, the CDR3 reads TGTGCCAGCAGTTACTTAACGAATTCCTACGAGCAGTACTTC. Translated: CASSYLTNSYEQYF.

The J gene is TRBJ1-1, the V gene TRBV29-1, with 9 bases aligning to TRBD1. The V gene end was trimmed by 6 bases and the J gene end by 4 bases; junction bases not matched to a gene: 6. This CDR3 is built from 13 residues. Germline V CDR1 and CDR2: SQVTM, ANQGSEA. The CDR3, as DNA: TGCAGCGTCACCGGGACAGGGACCACTGAAGCTTTCTTT. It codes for CSVTGTGTTEAFF.

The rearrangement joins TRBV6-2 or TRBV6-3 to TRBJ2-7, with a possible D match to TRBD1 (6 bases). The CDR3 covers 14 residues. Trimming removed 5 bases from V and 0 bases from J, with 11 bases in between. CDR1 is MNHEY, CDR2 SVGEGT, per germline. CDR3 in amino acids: CASSPRGSSYEQYV. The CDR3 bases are TGTGCCAGCAGTCCGAGGGGGAGCTCCTACGAGCAGTACGTC.